What follows are 7 T cell receptor beta chains derived from one specimen sequenced in a study of cytomegalovirus exposure and HLA in healthy donors. The PCR used 60 Vbeta and 13 Jbeta primers. TCRdb keeps only in-frame clones here, not all; method: immunoSEQ multiplex PCR. The profile shows 130,000 or so clones, almost 80% of them singletons. The sample taken for sequencing was PBMCs. These receptors came from a female donor in good health and CMV-seronegative.

The V call is TRBV11-2, the J call TRBJ2-1, with D possibly being TRBD2 (5 bases). The CDR3 has 14 residues. The V gene lost 7 bases and the J gene lost 3 bases, with 13 bases spanning the gap. Germline loops: CDR1 SGHAT, CDR2 FQNNGV. The CDR3 nucleotides read TGTGCCAGCACCGGTAGTGAGGGCTACAATGAGCAGTTCTTC. Its translation: CASTGSEGYNEQFF.

V is TRBV6-6 and J is TRBJ1-6; 9 bases match TRBD1. With 6 bases clipped from V and 7 bases from J, the junction kept 4 bases outside the gene matches. This CDR3 spans 14 amino acids. Germline V gene data show CDR1 as MNHNY and CDR2 as SVGAGI (reference sequence). CDR3: CASSPQGANSPLHF. In DNA form, the CDR3 reads TGTGCCAGCAGCCCACAGGGGGCAAATTCACCCCTCCACTTT.

As regards this clone: The germline gene is not matched at one end of the junction; a read error may be the cause. This chain joins TRBV11-3 and TRBJ2-3, with 8 bases matching TRBD2. Germline lookup yields CDR1 SGHNT and CDR2 YENEEA. The CDR3 has 13 residues. The CDR3, as DNA: TGTGTCAGCAGCTCGGGGGGGGGAGATACGCAGTATTTT. Protein product: CVSSSGGGDTQYF.

This clone has a single count. This rearrangement joins TRBV18 to TRBJ2-7; D might be TRBD1 (6 bases). Germline lookup yields CDR1 KGHSH and CDR2 LQKENI. V dropped 6 bases and J dropped 6 bases, with 15 bases sitting between them. This CDR3 contains 13 residues. This CDR3 is CASSFLDSGEQYF. The DNA for the CDR3 is TGTGCCAGCTCTTTCTTGGACAGCGGCGAGCAGTACTTC. Looking up the rest from reference TRBV18 and TRBJ2-7 gives the full variable domain: NAGVMQNPRHLVRRRGQEARLRCSPMKGHSHVYWYRQLPEEGLKFMVYLQKENIIDESGMPKERFSAEFPKEGPSILRIQQVVRGDSAAYFCASSFLDSGEQYFGPGTRLTVT.

The rearrangement uses TRBV18 and TRBJ1-1, with D tentatively TRBD1 (6 bases). Germline V CDR1 and CDR2: KGHSH, LQKENI. Trimming took off 3 bases at V and 3 bases at J, with 8 bases between the two ends. This CDR3 comprises 13 residues. CDR3 in DNA: TGTGCCAGCTCACCCCGGACAGACACTGAAGCTTTCTTT. Amino acids: CASSPRTDTEAFF.

The chain links TRBV6-1 to TRBJ2-1; TRBD2 agrees at 12 bases. The CDR3 covers 18 residues. Germline V gene sequence: CDR1 MNHNS, CDR2 SASEGT. V trimming: 2 bases; J trimming: 4 bases; junction bases outside the gene matches: 9. The CDR3 spells CASSERLAGGPLYNEQFF. The CDR3 region has the DNA TGTGCCAGCAGTGAACGGCTAGCGGGAGGGCCGCTTTACAATGAGCAGTTCTTC.

The V and J genes are TRBV4-3 and TRBJ2-7, with 9 bases fitting TRBD1. Looked up from germline, CDR1 is LGHNA and CDR2 is YSLEER. CDR3 length: 16 amino acids. With 0 bases clipped from V and 1 base from J, the junction kept 4 bases outside the gene matches. This CDR3 reads CASSQDADRGSYEQYF. The CDR3 coding sequence is TGCGCCAGCAGCCAAGACGCGGACAGGGGTTCCTACGAGCAGTACTTC.